This TCR beta chain was captured by sequencing in a study of technical replicates of blood from four donors. The CDR3 is 15 amino acids. Germline CDR1 reads MNHEY; CDR2 reads SVGAGI. The V end was cut by 2 bases, the J end by 0 bases, with 11 bases between. Assay used: immunoSEQ multiplex PCR; TCRdb lists only in-frame clones, some missing. The sample contains some 78,000 clones, 85% to 95% of which appear only once. This TCR derives from a human donor in good health. Specimen: T cells isolated from PBMCs. The V gene is TRBV6-5, the J gene TRBJ2-7, with TRBD2 as a possible D gene (6 bases). CDR3 amino acids: CASSYPGLNSYEQYF. The CDR3 DNA sequence: TGTGCCAGCAGTTACCCGGGACTGAACTCCTACGAGCAGTACTTC.